This TCR beta chain was found in a study of cytomegalovirus exposure and HLA in healthy donors. The study's findings and limits: V- and J-gene trimming in TCR beta was tied to a missense DCLRE1C variant by an analysis performed later. For presence/absence analyses, sequencing depth was assumed to be roughly uniform across donors.

Details on this clone: Its antigen is unidentified.

It was with 60 Vbeta and 13 Jbeta primers that the PCR ran. In the source study's methods: In a later analysis, of some 80 million unique beta chains, 9 million to 11 million appeared in at least two donors. Method: immunoSEQ multiplex PCR; TCRdb's copy keeps in-frame clones and lacks some. The V and J calls and clone size come from that table; D and trimming were worked out from the DNA. This sample has 140,000 or so clones, with 78% found just once. Germline trimming cut 5 bases from V and 2 bases from J; bases unmatched to any gene: 6. The CDR3 runs to 14 residues. The germline gives CDR1 SGHNT, CDR2 YYREEE (reference sequence).

This receptor was taken from a woman in her late teens or twenties in good health and CMV-seropositive. The rearrangement joins TRBV5-4 to TRBJ2-7; 8 bases agree with TRBD1. The sequenced material came from PBMCs. This CDR3 is CASRPDRVAYEQYF. As DNA, the CDR3 is TGTGCCAGCAGGCCGGACAGGGTAGCCTACGAGCAGTACTTC.